These 29 T cell receptor beta chains originate from one sample sequenced in a study of shared clonotypes between healthy human individuals. Generated by immunoSEQ multiplex PCR, the TCRdb table keeps only in-frame clones and is missing some. The sample holds 850,000 to 1,100,000 clones, approximately 80% seen once. Sample: memory CD4+ T cells from PBMCs. The subset denotes: CD45RA-negative fraction. These TCRs come from a man younger than 30 in good health. Some clones in this sample may be carry-over from other donors' samples.

The chain joins TRBV13 to TRBJ2-1; unclear D gene. CDR1 PRHDT and CDR2 FYEKMQ come from the germline V gene (reference sequence). The CDR3 sequence is 17 residues long. Trimming took 0 bases from V and 6 from J, leaving 18 bases between them. CDR3 protein: CASSLGGWAQGPNEQFF. For the CDR3, the DNA is TGTGCCAGCAGCTTAGGAGGGTGGGCACAAGGGCCCAATGAGCAGTTCTTC.

As DNA, the CDR3 is TGTGCCAGCAGTCTGGGGCACAGAAACAATCAGCCCCAGCATTTT. Translated, it gives CASSLGHRNNQPQHF. The V gene is TRBV6-1, the J gene TRBJ1-5; a possible D gene is TRBD1 (5 bases). V was pared by 5 bases and J by 3 bases, with 14 bases between. Per the germline V gene, CDR1 is MNHNS and CDR2 is SASEGT. There are 15 residues in the CDR3.

As to this clone: Other DNA variants within this sample encode the same CDR3. The chain couples TRBV28 to TRBJ1-4, with 7 bases identical to TRBD1. The V gene's germline CDR1 is MDHEN and CDR2 SYDVKM. V trimming: 2 bases; J trimming: 2 bases; junction bases outside the gene matches: 2. The CDR3 covers 15 residues. Here the CDR3 DNA reads TGTGCCAGCAGTTTAACAGGGGCGACTAATGAAAAACTGTTTTTT. Translation gives CASSLTGATNEKLFF.

V usage is TRBV6-5 and J usage is TRBJ1-1; D perhaps matches TRBD1 (6 bases). The V gene's germline CDR1 is MNHEY and CDR2 SVGAGI. V lost 5 bases and J lost 5, with 15 bases in between. This CDR3 spans 14 amino acids. The CDR3 loop is CASSRQAVRTEAFF. In nucleotides, the CDR3 is TGTGCCAGCAGTAGACAGGCGGTAAGAACTGAAGCTTTCTTT.

The gene calls are TRBV9 and TRBJ2-5, with a possible D match to TRBD1 (5 bases). V was trimmed by 4 bases and J by 7 bases, leaving 14 bases between them. The CDR3 sequence is 13 residues long. CDR1 is SGDLS, CDR2 YYNGEE, per germline. The CDR3 DNA is TGTGCCAGCAGCCCCACTCCCCAGGGGACCCAGTACTTC. Residues: CASSPTPQGTQYF.

The chain employs TRBV5-1 and TRBJ2-2; tentative D call: TRBD1 (6 bases). CDR1 and CDR2 from the germline V gene are SGHRS and YFSETQ. Trimming stripped 3 bases from V and 7 bases from J, with 13 bases between. The CDR3 sequence is 14 residues long. CDR3 loop: CASSSRTEGGELFF. The CDR3 nucleotides are TGCGCCAGCAGCTCCAGGACAGAGGGCGGGGAGCTGTTTTTT.

This chain links TRBV10-1 with TRBJ2-7; 14 bases line up with TRBD2. CDR3 length equals 16 residues. CDR1 WNHNN and CDR2 SYGVQD come from the germline V gene (reference sequence). V was clipped by 2 bases and J by 3 bases; unmatched bases: 3. CDR3 amino acids: CASSEKGLAGVYEQYF. CDR3 DNA: TGCGCCAGCAGTGAGAAGGGACTAGCGGGAGTCTACGAGCAGTACTTC.

The chain's CDR3 is CASMISGANVLTF. The CDR3 DNA reads TGTGCCAGCATGATTTCTGGGGCCAACGTCCTGACTTTC. This chain joins TRBV5-6 and TRBJ2-6; D remains unclear. The CDR3 totals 13 residues. CDR1 and CDR2 (germline): SGHDT, YYEEEE. V lost 6 bases, J lost 1 base, and 5 bases lay in between.

This rearrangement joins TRBV25-1 to TRBJ1-5, with D unresolved. Germline CDR1 MGHDK, CDR2 SYGVNS. V was trimmed by 5 bases and J by 2 bases, leaving 10 bases between them. CDR3 length equals 14 residues. The CDR3 region has the DNA TGTGCCAGCAGTTCAAGCGGGGGCAATCAGCCCCAGCATTTT. Translation: CASSSSGGNQPQHF.

The V gene is TRBV7-2, the J gene TRBJ1-2; 12 bases align to TRBD1. CDR1 is SGHTA and CDR2 is FQGNSA in the germline V gene. Trimming took 5 bases from V and 4 from J; bases not matched to a gene: 5. This CDR3 comprises 15 residues. Here the CDR3 reads CASSLGTGGAYGYTF. DNA of the CDR3: TGTGCCAGCAGCCTGGGGACAGGGGGCGCCTATGGCTACACCTTC.

This clone came up once. The chain recombines TRBV2 with TRBJ1-2, with D unresolved. V lost 0 bases and J 8 bases, leaving 16 bases between the germline ends. The CDR3 is made up of 15 amino acids. Germline loops: CDR1 SNHLY, CDR2 FYNNEI. This CDR3 is CASSEALRGPAGYTF. The DNA of the CDR3 is TGTGCCAGCAGTGAAGCGCTTCGTGGACCGGCAGGCTACACCTTC.

The J gene is TRBJ2-1, the V gene TRBV28; TRBD2 matches 8 bases. J gave up 3 bases and V 5 bases, and 6 bases lay outside the gene matches. This CDR3 spans 15 amino acids. Germline assignment: CDR1 MDHEN and CDR2 SYDVKM. The chain's CDR3 is CASSGRTSIYNEQFF. Here the CDR3 DNA reads TGTGCCAGCAGTGGCAGGACTAGCATCTACAATGAGCAGTTCTTC.

CDR3 protein: CASSRQQYRGEHRQFF. The DNA for the CDR3 is TGTGCCAGCAGTAGACAGCAGTACCGGGGGGAGCATCGGCAGTTCTTC. The chain links TRBV28 to TRBJ2-1; 7 bases are a match to TRBD2. This CDR3 spans 16 amino acids. J lost 12 bases, V lost 5 bases, and 19 bases had no gene match. Germline CDR1 reads MDHEN; CDR2 reads SYDVKM.

The rearrangement links TRBV5-1 to TRBJ1-1; 10 nucleotides line up with TRBD1. J was trimmed by 1 base and V by 0 bases; bases with no gene match: 6. This CDR3 has 17 amino acids. Germline CDR1 reads SGHRS; CDR2 reads YFSETQ. The CDR3 DNA follows: TGCGCCAGCAGCTTGGCGGGACAGGGGTATGAGAACACTGAAGCTTTCTTT. Amino acid sequence: CASSLAGQGYENTEAFF.

This clone was recorded only once. This chain connects TRBV10-2 to TRBJ2-1, with D perhaps TRBD2 (5 bases). The CDR3 has 13 residues. Germline V gives CDR1 WSHSY, CDR2 SAAADI. V lost 5 bases, J lost 7 bases, and 12 bases lay in between. CDR3 sequence reads: CASSMAGGNEQFF. CDR3 sequence (DNA): TGCGCCAGCAGTATGGCGGGTGGGAATGAGCAGTTCTTC.

This clone was observed a handful of times. The rearrangement links TRBV28 to TRBJ2-7; 8 bases line up with TRBD2. The CDR3 consists of 17 residues. Germline CDR1 and CDR2: MDHEN and SYDVKM. The V segment lost 6 bases and the J segment 1 base; nucleotides outside the gene matches: 14. The CDR3 DNA reads TGTGCCAGCAGCCCGAGGGGGGCTAGCGGGCCTTCCTACGAGCAGTACTTC. This gives the protein CASSPRGASGPSYEQYF.

This clone was observed a few times. The chain carries TRBV27 and TRBJ2-1; TRBD2 agrees at 13 bases. Trimming cost V 5 bases and J 4 bases; bases outside gene matches: 11. The CDR3 spans 18 residues. CDR1 and CDR2 from the germline V gene are MNHEY and SMNVEV (reference sequence). The CDR3 DNA follows: TGTGCCAGCAGTCCGTTGGGGTGGGGACTAGCGGGATACAATGAGCAGTTCTTC. It encodes CASSPLGWGLAGYNEQFF.

The chain employs TRBV6-4 and TRBJ2-1, with 12 bases that match TRBD2. V shed 3 bases, J shed 4 bases, and the junction held 4 bases outside the gene matches. Per germline, CDR1 MRHNA and CDR2 SNTAGT. The CDR3 runs to 16 residues. CDR3 nucleotides: TGTGCCAGCAGTGATCGACTAGCGGGAGATTACAATGAGCAGTTCTTC. It yields the protein CASSDRLAGDYNEQFF.

This clone was detected once. Within the sample, other DNA sequences also encode this same CDR3. This chain joins TRBV28 and TRBJ1-2; 7 nucleotides match TRBD1. CDR1 is MDHEN, CDR2 SYDVKM, per germline. J gave up 4 bases and V 6 bases, and 5 bases lay outside the gene matches. The CDR3 is made up of 13 amino acids. CDR3 region: CASSPDRLYGYTF. The CDR3, as DNA: TGTGCCAGCAGCCCGGACAGGCTCTATGGCTACACCTTC.

This chain connects TRBV11-3 to TRBJ2-1; D uncertain. Germline CDR1 reads SGHNT; CDR2 reads YENEEA. The V end lost 5 bases, the J end lost 9 bases, and 11 bases lay between the germline ends. CDR3 length: 12 amino acids. The CDR3 nucleotides are TGTGCCAGCAGCCAGAACCGGGTTGAGCAGTTCTTC. It codes for CASSQNRVEQFF.

V and J are TRBV18 and TRBJ2-2; 13 bases fit TRBD2. Trimming at V came to 4 bases and at J to 2 bases, leaving 4 bases not matched to a gene. Germline lookup yields CDR1 KGHSH and CDR2 LQKENI. The CDR3 runs to 17 residues. This CDR3 is CASSHGLAGANTGELFF. The CDR3 DNA reads as TGTGCCAGCTCACACGGACTAGCGGGAGCTAACACCGGGGAGCTGTTTTTT.

This chain connects TRBV7-6 to TRBJ2-7, with 7 bases matching TRBD1. The CDR3 is 13 residues long. V lost 4 bases to trimming and J lost 3 bases; unmatched junction nucleotides: 3. CDR1 and CDR2 from the germline V gene are SGHVS and FNYEAQ. CDR3 amino acids: CASSSRTGYEQYF. The CDR3 nucleotides are TGTGCCAGCAGCTCCAGGACAGGCTACGAGCAGTACTTC.

The chain couples TRBV7-9 to TRBJ1-5; D not resolved. CDR3 length: 16 amino acids. Between the trimmed V and J ends, which lost 1 base and 2 bases, there was a span of 12 bases. Germline V gene sequence: CDR1 SEHNR, CDR2 FQNEAQ (reference sequence). DNA for the CDR3: TGTGCCAGCAGCTTAGGAGCGAACAGAGGCAATCAGCCCCAGCATTTT. Translated, it gives CASSLGANRGNQPQHF.

The CDR3 spells CASSLWDWVYNEQFF. The CDR3 nucleotides read TGCGCCAGCAGCTTATGGGACTGGGTCTACAATGAGCAGTTCTTC. J is TRBJ2-1 and V is TRBV5-1; TRBD2 is a possible D gene (6 bases). Germline CDR1 reads SGHRS; CDR2 reads YFSETQ. The CDR3 runs to 15 residues. V was cut by 2 bases and J by 3 bases, with 12 bases left in between.

This chain links TRBV19 with TRBJ1-4; D not certain. There are 14 residues in the CDR3. The V gene's germline CDR1 is LNHDA and CDR2 SQIVND (reference sequence). V dropped 4 bases and J dropped 2 bases, with 8 bases sitting between them. CDR3 bases: TGTGCCAGTAGTAATACAGCCACTAATGAAAAACTGTTTTTT. Translated: CASSNTATNEKLFF.

The sample holds a few counts of this clone. The chain links TRBV20-1 to TRBJ1-1; the D is unclear. From germline, CDR1 is DFQATT and CDR2 SNEGSKA (reference sequence). This CDR3 region has 11 residues. V was cut by 3 bases and J by 6 bases, with 8 bases left in between. The CDR3 here is CSASNLAEAFF. CDR3 DNA: TGCAGTGCTAGTAATCTGGCTGAAGCTTTCTTT.

The chain has TRBV6-1 and TRBJ2-2, with no clear D. The V and J ends lost 6 bases and 4 bases respectively, with 6 bases between them. Germline CDR1 and CDR2: MNHNS and SASEGT. The CDR3 is 12 residues long. As DNA, the CDR3 is TGTGCCAGCAGCAAGAGCACCGGGGAGCTGTTTTTT. Protein sequence: CASSKSTGELFF.

The CDR3 spells CASSLQTGRGYEQYF. CDR3 bases: TGTGCCAGCAGCCTCCAGACAGGCCGGGGCTACGAGCAGTACTTC. The gene calls are TRBV7-2 and TRBJ2-7; D may be TRBD1 (6 bases). V dropped 5 bases and J dropped 3 bases, with 17 bases sitting between them. The CDR3 spans 15 residues. Looked up from germline, CDR1 is SGHTA and CDR2 is FQGNSA.

V usage is TRBV5-1 and J usage is TRBJ2-5; 7 bases match TRBD1. The CDR3 loop spans 13 amino acids. Germline CDR1 is SGHRS and CDR2 is YFSETQ. The V gene end was trimmed by 3 bases and the J gene end by 5 bases; junction bases not matched to a gene: 4. The CDR3: CASSSTGTETQYF. The CDR3 nucleotides read TGCGCCAGCAGCTCGACAGGGACGGAGACCCAGTACTTC.